Below, one TCR beta chain is given with its context. Its specificity is not known. The sample originates from a study of T cell repertoires in cytomegalovirus infection. Trimming removed 2 bases from V and 6 bases from J, with 9 bases in between. The CDR3 is made up of 13 amino acids. CDR1 is SGDLS and CDR2 is YYNGEE in the germline V gene. Broader study findings: Ex vivo responses were dominated by HLA-C-restricted CMV-specific TCR beta clonotypes.

TCRdb fed the reads into MiXCR, producing one record per CDR3 protein. The sample has approximately 630,000 distinct CDR3 sequences; 20% to 25% are singletons. The TCR sequence derives from a human donor in good health (CMV status not recorded). Some clones in this sample may be carry-over from other donors' samples. Sequencing used CD8+ T cells from PBMCs. The genes are TRBV9 and TRBJ1-5; D gene ambiguous. The CDR3 sequence: CASSVGMGQPQHF. The CDR3 DNA sequence: TGTGCCAGCAGCGTGGGTATGGGTCAGCCCCAGCATTTT.